This paragraph covers one T cell receptor beta chain sequence. No antigen is known for it. Per-base qualities were not stored, and no clone one base away is much larger. The sample belongs to a study of cytomegalovirus exposure and HLA in healthy donors (dated by TCRdb to the late 2010s). Concerning the study at large: In an earlier analysis of approximately 640 of the donors, approximately 300 Gb of sequence data and about 110 million unique TCR beta sequences from 180 million or so T cells were reported. An early release that covered 500 to 800 HLA-typed donors contained approximately 320 gigabases of sequencing data and some 87 million unique TCR sequences. Among the roughly 400 genotyped donors, around 81% belonged to the genetic ancestry cluster associated with self-reported Caucasian donors. The study aimed to test whether signatures of past pathogen exposure could be identified by cataloging public T cell receptors. The study profiled the T cell repertoires of 550 to 700 subjects by immunosequencing and related them to cytomegalovirus serostatus. Along with the roughly 670-subject first cohort, a separate validation cohort of over 90 different subjects was used. High-throughput TCR immunosequencing, statistical association of individual TCRs with disease status, and machine learning were combined to predict cytomegalovirus infection status. To study patterns of TCR occurrence, a later analysis re-analyzed previously published TCR beta repertoires from 666 donors and added high-resolution HLA genotyping. The later analysis used no new phenotypic data to find candidate immune exposures, relying instead on TCR beta sequences and their occurrence across donors. To decide whether each TCR beta V gene segment behaved as functional or pseudogenic, an earlier analysis of approximately 590 of the donors relied on high-throughput TCR beta sequencing. Donor age, sex, ethnicity and CMV serostatus were compiled together with the repertoire data. A later genetic analysis used genome-wide SNP genotypes for about 60% of the roughly 700 donors, treating that subset as a discovery cohort. All discovery cohort repertoires had been generated on a single sequencing platform. Both class I and class II loci were covered by HLA typing, at four-digit resolution. Typing coverage differed by locus: A, B, C, DRB1 and DQB1 were typed in roughly 629-630 donors, DQA1 in about 560, DPA1 in roughly 590, and DPB1 in just under 490. Four or five DR-DQ haplotypes were treated as single units for association and clustering because of strong linkage in the cohort. Among about 370 genotyped donors of the cohort, an average of around 240,000 unique TCR beta nucleotide sequences was sequenced per donor, of which about 19% were non-productive. On the study overall, not on this receptor specifically: In vitro tests confirmed that a few of the cytomegalovirus-associated TCR beta chains recognize cytomegalovirus antigens. The classifier was reported to diagnose cytomegalovirus status with high specificity and sensitivity in both the original and validation cohorts. The earlier analysis of about 600 of the donors excluded seventeen rarely observed V segments, including chromosome 9 orphons, because counts were too low. A further reported finding was that TCR beta sequences accurately predicted the HLA-A and HLA-B alleles for most subjects in the first cohort. A total of 150 to 200 TCR beta chains were listed by the study as associated with cytomegalovirus. A later genetic analysis reported fewer N-insertions in productive TCRs among donors in an Asian-associated ancestry cluster than the roughly 670-donor mean. In a later analysis, the rate of TCR association differed among HLA loci, with DRB1 alleles having the most associated TCRs and HLA-C alleles having the fewest. Sequencing depth was assumed to be roughly uniform across donors in the presence/absence analyses, though that assumption may not hold. In a later genetic analysis, a missense DCLRE1C variant was associated with V-gene and J-gene trimming of TCR beta chains, and the association was replicated in an independent cohort. Some IMGT-functional V segments, including TRBV6-2 and TRBV6-3, could not be distinguished by the 87-base-pair reads and were therefore excluded. Because some donors lacked HLA typing at each locus, the association tests relied only on the typed subset. Across donors, most TCR sequences were observed very rarely, whereas some public TCRs were present in many individuals. In a later analysis, HLA-associated TCR beta chains showed more clonal expansion and lower generation probabilities than non-associated chains that were equally common. Correlated functional status among segregating V segments might reflect linkage disequilibrium, but an unknown experimental factor could not be ruled out. The only immune exposure information available for the cohort was CMV serostatus. Strong co-occurrence of HLA alleles, especially DR and DQ, made assigning TCR associations to individual alleles difficult. A later analysis reported that several top co-occurrence clusters appeared linked to parvovirus B19, influenza, CMV and Epstein-Barr virus. According to the authors, the approach could potentially be generalized to other disease states and immunological phenotypes. Only TCR beta chains were sequenced in this cohort, and the absence of alpha or paired-chain data limited detectable features. In an earlier analysis of fewer than 700 of the donors, most TCR beta V segments appeared in productive rearrangements about 87% or about 30% of the time, broadly matching IMGT annotations. Most CMV-associated TCR beta chains appeared to be HLA-restricted in a later analysis, and the HLA associations seemed to be driven largely by CMV exposure. A later analysis associated approximately 17,000 TCR beta sequences with specific HLA alleles at a false discovery rate of 0.05. The sequencing pipeline was judged likely to have produced a cluster of highly shared sequence variants as a technical artifact.

The CDR3 numbers 15 residues from cysteine through phenylalanine. Just CDR3 DNA is preserved here, 45 bases in frame from base 1. Cut back by 1 base and 6 bases, the V and J ends lie 15 bases apart. From a lookup of the germline V gene, CDR1 and CDR2 are SGHTA and FQGTGA. The cohort comprised 550 to 700 healthy bone marrow donors. Cohort members were all nominally healthy when sampled, although unrecorded immune exposures were likely present. The donor tested CMV seropositive and was one of the 289 seropositive cohort members. Every donor gave a peripheral blood sample, and the peripheral blood mononuclear cells from that sample were used for TCR beta sequencing. The Qiagen DNeasy Blood Extraction Kit was used to extract genomic DNA from the blood cell samples. The library relied on the immunoSEQ multiplex PCR assay. For the multiplex PCR, a mixture combining 60 forward primers for TCR Vbeta segments and 13 reverse primers for TCR Jbeta segments was used. Amplification of the CDR3 region of rearranged TCR beta genes was performed with a multiplex PCR assay on genomic DNA. Amplified TCR beta libraries were sequenced as 87-base-pair reads on the Illumina HiSeq System. In the source study's methods: Across the 670 or so repertoires, a later analysis counted 80 million or so unique TCR beta chains, roughly 11 million of which were shared by at least two donors. Raw reads were error-corrected and collapsed into unique sequences with a nearest-neighbor algorithm that merged closely related sequences to remove PCR and sequencing errors. To assign V, D and J gene segments, CDR3 sequences were aligned to IMGT reference sequences. Each retained sequence needed at least a six-nucleotide match to both a V gene segment and a J gene segment. A rearrangement was called productive if the CDR3 had no stop codons and remained in frame with V and J, and every other rearrangement was called non-productive. Following IMGT convention, CDR3 was defined as the stretch from the second conserved V-encoded cysteine to the conserved J-encoded phenylalanine. The earlier analysis of about 590 of the donors excluded sequences that lacked an unambiguous match to a single V gene segment. An earlier analysis of some 500 of the donors classified V segments as functional when productive rearrangements were above 56.7% and as segregating when the standard deviation between donors was above 5%. A statistical classification framework was built to diagnose cytomegalovirus status from the catalog of TCR beta chain sequences. In a later analysis, V and J genes were assigned by comparing TCR nucleotide sequences against IMGT/GENE-DB human TR gene sequences. The TCRdist pipeline was used in a later analysis to assign CDR3 sequences and most-parsimonious VDJ recombination scenarios. In a later analysis, every TCR beta chain was defined by the combination of its CDR3 amino acid sequence and its V-gene family, and reads without a unique V-gene family were dropped. A later analysis removed over 500 highly shared, low-generation-probability nucleotide sequences to deal with suspected cross-contamination and a sequencing artifact. For each public chain, a later analysis derived a clonal expansion index from normalized ranks of inferred template counts within each repertoire. In a later analysis, generation probabilities were computed with a VDJ recombination model fitted to out-of-frame rearrangements, and the resulting probabilities were checked against IGoR. Hypergeometric tests were used in a later analysis to score TCR-TCR, TCR-HLA and TCR-CMV co-occurrence, with a repertoire-size bias correction applied to the TCR pairs. A later analysis estimated false discovery rates by permuting HLA or CMV assignments 20 times. In a later analysis, co-occurring TCRs were grouped using DBSCAN, with TCRdist sequence similarity added in when clustering inside HLA-allele-positive subsets. Repertoires with fewer than 30,000 or more than 120,000 public chains, plus five repertoires with anomalous nucleotide sharing, were excluded from co-occurrence clustering. TCRdb obtained this table from immuneACCESS and retained in-frame rearrangements with V and J assigned. These tables miss some clones; where compared with another copy, unresolved V genes account for less than half of the shortfall, and the remainder is unexplained. D and trimming were read from the DNA, whereas the V and J calls and clone size are those reported in that table. The sample contains 150,000 to 200,000 clones, over 65% of them found a single time. The ten largest clones represent about 1.5% of the sample.

Material: PBMCs. The TCR originated in a woman aged 30 to 39 in good health and CMV-seropositive. The rearranged segments are TRBV7-3 and TRBJ1-1, with the D segment identity uncertain. The nucleotides are TGTGCCAGCAGCTTAAATGAGGGAAGGGATGCTGAAGCTTTCTTT. It translates as CASSLNEGRDAEAFF.